This T cell receptor beta chain comes out of a study of cytomegalovirus exposure and HLA in healthy donors. Points from the study as a whole: TRBV6-2, TRBV6-3 and some other V segments were excluded as indistinguishable.

To note about this clone: The target antigen is unknown.

The PCR ran on 60 Vbeta and 13 Jbeta primers. TCRdb keeps only in-frame clones here, not all; method: immunoSEQ multiplex PCR. Of around 300,000 clones listed, roughly two thirds are singletons. Regarding donors, all were healthy bone marrow donors. Germline CDR1 and CDR2: SGHDT and YYEEEE. Germline trimming cut 4 bases from V and 7 bases from J; bases unmatched to any gene: 7. CDR3 length equals 14 residues. This TCR derives from a female donor in good health and CMV-seronegative. This chain joins TRBV5-6 and TRBJ1-4; 7 bases are a match to TRBD1. Sample: PBMCs. CDR3 in amino acids: CASSKRDRREKLFF. CDR3 bases: TGTGCCAGCAGCAAAAGGGACAGACGTGAAAAACTGTTTTTT.